These 13 T cell receptor beta chains share one sample of origin, sequenced in a study of blood T cell repertoires in COVID-19. Sequencing was performed with immunoSEQ multiplex PCR; in TCRdb, only in-frame clones are kept and a portion is missing. The data show tens of thousands of clones, with over 70% seen just once and roughly 8% held by the top ten. Material: peripheral blood. Receptors were obtained from a man aged 50-60 years with active COVID-19.

The chain recombines TRBV2 with TRBJ1-1; 10 positions match TRBD1. Unmatched junction bases numbered 8, after V lost 9 bases and J lost 7 bases. The germline V gene has CDR1 SNHLY and CDR2 FYNNEI. The CDR3 totals 13 residues. DNA for the CDR3: TGTGCCAGGGCGGGACAGGGGTCCCATGAAGCTTTCTTT. Translation: CARAGQGSHEAFF.

V gene TRBV19 combines with J gene TRBJ2-6, with 10 bases that match TRBD1. Trimming took 9 bases from V and 0 from J; bases not matched to a gene: 2. The CDR3 is 15 amino acids. CDR1 LNHDA and CDR2 SQIVND come from the germline V gene (reference sequence). The CDR3 DNA sequence: TGTGCCAGGACAGGGGGCCCCTCTGGGGCCAACGTCCTGACTTTC. It yields the protein CARTGGPSGANVLTF.

This chain uses TRBV9 with TRBJ2-1, with 11 nucleotides matching TRBD2. Trimming cost V 0 bases and J 6 bases; bases outside gene matches: 2. The length of the CDR3 is 15 residues. Looked up from germline, CDR1 is SGDLS and CDR2 is YYNGEE. The chain's CDR3 is CASSVASGRPNEQFF. CDR3 coding DNA: TGTGCCAGCAGCGTAGCTAGCGGGAGGCCCAATGAGCAGTTCTTC.

This chain uses TRBV13 with TRBJ1-1; 7 bases map to TRBD1. CDR3 length equals 13 residues. From germline, CDR1 is PRHDT and CDR2 FYEKMQ (reference sequence). V gave up 5 bases and J gave up 7 bases; unmatched junction bases: 7. The DNA for the CDR3 is TGTGCCAGCAGCATTACAGGGGAGGTTGAAGCTTTCTTT. It yields the protein CASSITGEVEAFF.

The chain employs TRBV30 and TRBJ2-7; possibly TRBD1 for D (6 bases). This CDR3 has 14 amino acids. The V and J ends lost 2 bases and 2 bases respectively, with 13 bases between them. Germline V gene sequence: CDR1 GTSNPN, CDR2 SVGIG (reference sequence). The CDR3 nucleotides are TGTGCCTGGAGTAAACAGGGTGTGCCCTACGAGCAGTACTTC. It specifies CAWSKQGVPYEQYF.

V is TRBV28 and J is TRBJ2-7; D may be TRBD1 (5 bases). V shed 2 bases and J shed 2 bases, with 13 bases lying between them. Germline CDR1 and CDR2: MDHEN and SYDVKM. CDR3 length: 15 residues. The CDR3 protein is CASSLLLQGTYEQYF. The CDR3 DNA sequence: TGTGCCAGCAGTTTACTTTTGCAGGGAACCTACGAGCAGTACTTC. Full variable domain (missing parts from reference TRBV28 and TRBJ2-7): DVKVTQSSRYLVKRTGEKVFLECVQDMDHENMFWYRQDPGLGLRLIYFSYDVKMKEKGDIPEGYSVSREKKERFSLILESASTNQTSMYLCASSLLLQGTYEQYFGPGTRLTVT.

The CDR3 nucleotides read TGTGCCAGCAGCTTAATAAAAGGGGCCTACAATGAGCAGTTCTTC. Protein: CASSLIKGAYNEQFF. V is TRBV7-9 and J is TRBJ2-1; tentative D call: TRBD1 (5 bases). This CDR3 comprises 15 residues. V was shortened by 2 bases and J by 2 bases, with 10 bases between the two germline ends. Germline CDR1 is SEHNR and CDR2 is FQNEAQ (reference sequence).

The gene calls are TRBV30 and TRBJ1-2, with 9 positions matching TRBD1. Per germline, CDR1 GTSNPN and CDR2 SVGIG (reference sequence). The CDR3 totals 13 residues. The V and J ends lost 0 bases and 6 bases, in that order; junction bases with no gene match: 2. This CDR3 reads CAWSVQGAHGYTF. The CDR3 DNA follows: TGTGCCTGGAGTGTACAGGGGGCACATGGCTACACCTTC.

This chain joins TRBV24-1 and TRBJ2-1; weak D call: TRBD2 (7 bases). The germline V gene has CDR1 KGHDR and CDR2 SFDVKD. V lost 3 bases and J 1 base, leaving 15 bases between the germline ends. CDR3 length: 17 amino acids. CDR3 sequence: CATSDREGGASYNEQFF. DNA for the CDR3: TGTGCCACCAGTGATCGCGAGGGGGGGGCTTCCTACAATGAGCAGTTCTTC.

The sample holds a few counts of this clone. The rearrangement links TRBV7-9 to TRBJ2-1; D is ambiguous. The length of the CDR3 is 13 residues. Germline assignment: CDR1 SEHNR and CDR2 FQNEAQ (reference sequence). V was trimmed by 1 base and J by 2 bases, leaving 3 bases between them. Here the CDR3 reads CASSLGPYNEQFF. CDR3 bases: TGTGCCAGCAGCTTAGGGCCCTACAATGAGCAGTTCTTC.

This clone appeared a few times. The chain couples TRBV6-6 to TRBJ1-2; 8 bases match TRBD1. The germline CDR1 and CDR2 sequences are MNHNY and SVGAGI (reference sequence). The trim removed 7 bases at V and 3 bases at J, leaving 4 bases unmatched. The CDR3 consists of 13 residues. As DNA, the CDR3 is TGTGCCAGCAATCCGACAGGGGACTATGGCTACACCTTC. Translation: CASNPTGDYGYTF.

The rearrangement links TRBV6-5 to TRBJ1-2, with D possibly being TRBD1 (6 bases). The CDR3 runs 15 residues. CDR1 and CDR2 (germline): MNHEY, SVGAGI. V gave up 8 bases and J gave up 6 bases, with 22 bases separating them. The CDR3 is CASDPTGNPLDGYTF. The CDR3 DNA sequence: TGTGCCAGCGATCCTACAGGGAACCCCCTAGATGGCTACACCTTC.

The rearrangement joins TRBV7-2 to TRBJ2-1; the match to TRBD2 covers 7 bases. CDR1 and CDR2 (germline): SGHTA, FQGNSA. J gave up 2 bases and V 1 base, and 5 bases lay outside the gene matches. The CDR3 is made up of 16 amino acids. DNA of the CDR3: TGTGCCAGCAGCTTAGGGGGCGGGAGAGCCTACAATGAGCAGTTCTTC. Translated, it gives CASSLGGGRAYNEQFF. The whole variable domain, filled in from reference TRBV7-2 and TRBJ2-1, reads GAGVSQSPSNKVTEKGKDVELRCDPISGHTALYWYRQSLGQGLEFLIYFQGNSAPDKSGLPSDRFSAERTGGSVSTLTIQRTQQEDSAVYLCASSLGGGRAYNEQFFGPGTRLTVL.